The 30 T cell receptor beta chains presented below share a single source sample, sequenced in a study of cytomegalovirus exposure and HLA in healthy donors. Vbeta (60) and Jbeta (13) primers were used in the PCR. TCRdb's copy holds only in-frame clones and misses some; the assay was immunoSEQ multiplex PCR. The data hold roughly 150,000 clones, with 73% observed a single time. The source material was PBMCs. These receptor sequences come from a woman younger than 30 in good health and CMV-seropositive.

The rearrangement links TRBV11-1 to TRBJ2-7, with D uncertain. Germline-derived CDR1 and CDR2 are SGHAT and FQDESV (reference sequence). CDR3 length: 14 residues. The V end lost 1 base, the J end lost 3 bases, and 10 bases lay between the germline ends. CDR3 in amino acids: CASSLGESVYEQYF. The CDR3 nucleotides are TGTGCCAGCAGCTTAGGAGAAAGCGTCTACGAGCAGTACTTC.

This rearrangement joins TRBV10-3 to TRBJ1-2; 12 nucleotides agree with TRBD1. This CDR3 is built from 14 residues. Germline V gene data show CDR1 as ENHRY and CDR2 as SYGVKD. Trimming took 3 bases from V and 13 from J; bases not matched to a gene: 9. This chain's CDR3 is CAISDGMGQGAGTF. The CDR3 nucleotides are TGTGCCATCAGTGACGGTATGGGACAGGGGGCCGGCACCTTC.

The chain joins TRBV7-2 to TRBJ1-5; D not resolved. V gave up 3 bases and J gave up 5 bases, with 8 bases separating them. This CDR3 contains 13 residues. The germline CDR1 and CDR2 sequences are SGHTA and FQGNSA. For the CDR3, the DNA is TGTGCCAGCAGCTTTACAGCCGATCAGCCCCAGCATTTT. Protein sequence: CASSFTADQPQHF.

This chain joins TRBV6-6 and TRBJ2-2; TRBD1 might be the D (6 bases). There are 15 residues in the CDR3. Germline CDR1 MNHNY, CDR2 SVGAGI (reference sequence). Trimming cost V 3 bases and J 1 base, with 9 bases left between them. CDR3 in DNA: TGTGCCAGCAGTTATCAGGGGCGGAACACCGGGGAGCTGTTTTTT. It encodes CASSYQGRNTGELFF.

The genes are TRBV11-2 and TRBJ2-5, with 8 bases matching TRBD1. The CDR3 totals 16 residues. Trimming removed 0 bases from V and 5 bases from J; junction bases left unmatched: 8. Germline V gene sequence: CDR1 SGHAT, CDR2 FQNNGV. This chain's CDR3 is CASSLDQVRTGETQYF. CDR3 nucleotides: TGTGCCAGCAGCTTAGATCAGGTCCGGACAGGGGAGACCCAGTACTTC.

The CDR3: CASSPLLETQYF. CDR3 coding DNA: TGTGCCAGCAGCCCACTGTTGGAGACCCAGTACTTC. V gene TRBV7-8 combines with J gene TRBJ2-5; D unresolved. Trimming took off 5 bases at V and 5 bases at J, with 9 bases between the two ends. Germline loops: CDR1 SGHVS, CDR2 FQNEAQ. The CDR3 runs 12 residues.

The chain has TRBV10-3 and TRBJ1-2; 7 bases fit TRBD1. Germline CDR1 is ENHRY and CDR2 is SYGVKD. Trimming at V came to 7 bases and at J to 2 bases, leaving 10 bases not matched to a gene. The CDR3 has 15 amino acids. CDR3 protein: CAITNEWDSNYGYTF. The CDR3 region has the DNA TGTGCCATCACGAATGAGTGGGACAGCAACTATGGCTACACCTTC.

V and J are TRBV10-3 and TRBJ1-2; TRBD1 aligns across 7 bases. This CDR3 has 15 amino acids. Germline V gene sequence: CDR1 ENHRY, CDR2 SYGVKD. V shed 2 bases, J shed 4 bases, and the junction held 7 bases outside the gene matches. Here the CDR3 reads CAISEKGGEGYGYTF. The CDR3 nucleotides read TGTGCCATCAGTGAGAAAGGGGGCGAGGGCTATGGCTACACCTTC.

The chain joins TRBV2 to TRBJ1-1; 7 bases fit TRBD1. V lost 6 bases to trimming and J lost 0 bases; unmatched junction nucleotides: 4. CDR1 and CDR2 (germline): SNHLY, FYNNEI. The CDR3 has 14 amino acids. The CDR3 reads CASRAGTVNTEAFF. The CDR3 nucleotides read TGTGCCAGCAGGGCCGGGACAGTGAACACTGAAGCTTTCTTT.

The chain recombines TRBV19 with TRBJ1-1; 7 bases align to TRBD1. Trimming cost V 5 bases and J 9 bases; bases outside gene matches: 6. This CDR3 comprises 12 residues. Germline loops: CDR1 LNHDA, CDR2 SQIVND (reference sequence). The CDR3 region has the DNA TGTGCCAGTAGTGGGATACAGGGGCAAGCTTTCTTT. Its translation: CASSGIQGQAFF. The whole variable domain, remainder taken from reference TRBV19 and TRBJ1-1, is DGGITQSPKYLFRKEGQNVTLSCEQNLNHDAMYWYRQDPGQGLRLIYYSQIVNDFQKGDIAEGYSVSREKKESFPLTVTSAQKNPTAFYLCASSGIQGQAFFGQGTRLTVV.

The chain carries TRBV6-6 and TRBJ1-5, with a weak D call TRBD1 (6 bases). CDR3 length equals 15 residues. With 4 bases removed from V and 6 bases from J, the gap between germline ends came to 16 bases. Germline V gene sequence: CDR1 MNHNY, CDR2 SVGAGI (reference sequence). This CDR3 reads CASSFLTGPGQPQHF. CDR3 DNA sequence: TGTGCCAGCAGTTTTCTAACAGGGCCCGGTCAGCCCCAGCATTTT.

This clone was seen more than once but under ten times. The CDR3 protein is CASSPHGTAGNEKLFF. CDR3 in DNA: TGTGCCAGCAGCCCCCACGGGACAGCTGGTAATGAAAAACTGTTTTTT. This chain links TRBV9 with TRBJ1-4; 7 bases line up with TRBD1. Germline lookup yields CDR1 SGDLS and CDR2 YYNGEE. The CDR3 is 16 residues long. J was trimmed by 4 bases and V by 4 bases; bases with no gene match: 10. The variable domain in full, completed from reference TRBV9 and TRBJ1-4, reads DSGVTQTPKHLITATGQRVTLRCSPRSGDLSVYWYQQSLDQGLQFLIQYYNGEERAKGNILERFSAQQFPDLHSELNLSSLELGDSALYFCASSPHGTAGNEKLFFGSGTQLSVL.

The chain uses TRBV29-1 and TRBJ2-1, with a weak D call TRBD2 (6 bases). The V gene lost 4 bases and the J gene lost 6 bases, with 19 bases spanning the gap. Looked up from germline, CDR1 is SQVTM and CDR2 is ANQGSEA. The CDR3 is 15 amino acids. In DNA form, the CDR3 reads TGCAGCGTTGGGATCGACGCGGGGATCTCCAATGAGCAGTTCTTC. Translating it yields CSVGIDAGISNEQFF.

The chain combines TRBV6-1 with TRBJ1-5; possibly TRBD1 for D (5 bases). V lost 3 bases to trimming and J lost 2 bases, with 17 bases between them. The V gene's germline CDR1 is MNHNS and CDR2 SASEGT. This CDR3 has 17 residues. CDR3 region: CASSDRDMNIGNQPQHF. For the CDR3, the DNA is TGTGCCAGCAGTGACAGGGATATGAATATCGGCAATCAGCCCCAGCATTTT.

This clone was seen only a few times. V and J are TRBV7-2 and TRBJ1-5; D perhaps matches TRBD1 (6 bases). The V end lost 3 bases, the J end lost 7 bases, and 7 bases lay between the germline ends. Germline lookup yields CDR1 SGHTA and CDR2 FQGNSA. The CDR3 is 12 amino acids. CDR3 amino acids: CASSLDSQPQHF. The CDR3 nucleotides read TGTGCCAGCAGCTTGGACAGCCAGCCCCAGCATTTT.

The genes are TRBV11-3 and TRBJ2-3, with TRBD2 as a possible D gene (7 bases). V was cut by 5 bases and J by 2 bases, with 14 bases left in between. CDR1 SGHNT and CDR2 YENEEA come from the germline V gene. This CDR3 is 15 amino acids long. CDR3 coding DNA: TGTGCCAGCAGCCCCTCGGCGGGGGCCACAGATACGCAGTATTTT. It specifies CASSPSAGATDTQYF.

The chain links TRBV5-4 to TRBJ2-7; no firm D call. Germline V lookup: CDR1 SGHNT, CDR2 YYREEE (reference sequence). The length of the CDR3 is 15 residues. Trimming stripped 0 bases from V and 0 bases from J, with 10 bases between. The DNA for the CDR3 is TGTGCCAGCAGCTTGGACAGCCTTAGCTCCTACGAGCAGTACTTC. Residues: CASSLDSLSSYEQYF.

The chain combines TRBV6-1 with TRBJ1-5; 7 bases fit TRBD1. Germline values: CDR1 MNHNS, CDR2 SASEGT. Trimming at V came to 5 bases and at J to 7 bases, leaving 11 bases not matched to a gene. This CDR3 spans 15 amino acids. CDR3: CASSRTTGDEQPQHF. CDR3 sequence (DNA): TGTGCCAGCAGTCGGACAACAGGGGATGAACAGCCCCAGCATTTT.

This chain joins TRBV7-9 and TRBJ1-1; TRBD1 matches 8 bases. Unmatched junction bases numbered 17, after V lost 4 bases and J lost 1 base. The CDR3 sequence is 19 residues long. Germline CDR1 reads SEHNR; CDR2 reads FQNEAQ (reference sequence). The CDR3 DNA is TGTGCCAGCAGCTCACCCAACCCAATAGAAGGGACAGGGAACACTGAAGCTTTCTTT. Its protein is CASSSPNPIEGTGNTEAFF.

The CDR3 coding sequence is TGTGCCAGCAGCTTAGGTTCTAGCGGGGGACCCGGTATCACAGATACGCAGTATTTT. Protein: CASSLGSSGGPGITDTQYF. The chain has TRBV13 and TRBJ2-3; TRBD2 agrees at 10 bases. J gave up 2 bases and V 0 bases, and 11 bases lay outside the gene matches. This CDR3 region has 19 residues. Germline V lookup: CDR1 PRHDT, CDR2 FYEKMQ (reference sequence).

The chain uses TRBV30 and TRBJ2-3; 7 nucleotides align to TRBD2. The CDR3 extends over 15 amino acids. The germline V gene encodes CDR1 GTSNPN and CDR2 SVGIG (reference sequence). V lost 3 bases to trimming and J lost 3 bases; unmatched junction nucleotides: 9. CDR3 DNA: TGTGCCTGGAGCGCACGTGGGGGGGGAACAGATACGCAGTATTTT. Encoded protein: CAWSARGGGTDTQYF.

V is TRBV2 and J is TRBJ1-1; D perhaps matches TRBD1 (6 bases). Trimming left V 6 bases short and J 0 bases short, with 14 bases between. The CDR3 runs to 15 residues. Germline CDR1 is SNHLY and CDR2 is FYNNEI. The CDR3 loop is CASRLQGAMNTEAFF. The DNA for the CDR3 is TGTGCCAGCAGATTACAGGGCGCTATGAACACTGAAGCTTTCTTT.

The genes are TRBV7-2 and TRBJ2-1, with 7 bases fitting TRBD2. The CDR3 is made up of 17 amino acids. CDR1 and CDR2 (germline): SGHTA, FQGNSA. Losses at the gene ends were 1 base for V and 0 bases for J; bases not matched to a gene: 6. The CDR3 nucleotides are TGTGCCAGCAGCTTAGTTCCTAGCGGTAGCTCCTACAATGAGCAGTTCTTC. It yields the protein CASSLVPSGSSYNEQFF.

V is TRBV7-8 and J is TRBJ2-7; 8 bases agree with TRBD1. The CDR3 runs to 15 residues. CDR1 and CDR2 from the germline V gene are SGHVS and FQNEAQ. The V gene end was trimmed by 2 bases and the J gene end by 3 bases; junction bases not matched to a gene: 6. The CDR3 spells CASSLSQGAIYEQYF. CDR3 sequence (DNA): TGTGCCAGCAGCTTATCCCAGGGGGCGATCTACGAGCAGTACTTC.

This clone appeared once. The J gene is TRBJ2-5, the V gene TRBV30, with TRBD2 as a possible D gene (6 bases). The V end was cut by 0 bases, the J end by 5 bases, with 13 bases between. Germline CDR1 and CDR2: GTSNPN and SVGIG (reference sequence). The CDR3 sequence is 14 residues long. DNA for the CDR3: TGTGCCTGGAGTGTAGGAGGGATCGGCGAGACCCAGTACTTC. Translation gives CAWSVGGIGETQYF.

The chain is built from TRBV5-1 and TRBJ1-4; D not resolved. CDR3 size: 15 residues. In germline, CDR1 is SGHRS, CDR2 YFSETQ. V was shortened by 0 bases and J by 3 bases, with 9 bases between the two germline ends. The CDR3 is CASSLGSGPNEKLFF. Here the CDR3 DNA reads TGCGCCAGCAGCTTGGGGAGCGGCCCTAATGAAAAACTGTTTTTT.

The J gene is TRBJ2-3, the V gene TRBV10-3; the match to TRBD2 covers 7 bases. J lost 2 bases, V lost 10 bases, and 6 bases had no gene match. This CDR3 is built from 13 residues. CDR1 and CDR2 (germline): ENHRY, SYGVKD. This CDR3 reads CATFSGVTDTQYF. DNA of the CDR3: TGTGCCACCTTCAGCGGGGTCACAGATACGCAGTATTTT.

The chain links TRBV4-2 to TRBJ1-5; TRBD1 aligns across 8 bases. Germline V gene data show CDR1 as LGHNA and CDR2 as YNFKEQ. CDR3 length equals 15 residues. Trimming at V came to 2 bases and at J to 7 bases, leaving 7 bases not matched to a gene. Here the CDR3 DNA reads TGTGCCAGCAGCCAAATGCTACAGGGGGGCCAGCCCCAGCATTTT. It translates to CASSQMLQGGQPQHF.

This rearrangement joins TRBV5-1 to TRBJ1-1, with 9 bases aligning to TRBD1. Trimming cost V 4 bases and J 4 bases; bases outside gene matches: 8. CDR1 and CDR2 (germline): SGHRS, YFSETQ. This CDR3 has 15 residues. The CDR3 nucleotides are TGCGCCAGCAGCCCCGGACAGGGGAGCGGCACTGAAGCTTTCTTT. The encoded protein is CASSPGQGSGTEAFF. Full variable domain (remainder filled in from reference TRBV5-1 and TRBJ1-1): KAGVTQTPRYLIKTRGQQVTLSCSPISGHRSVSWYQQTPGQGLQFLFEYFSETQRNKGNFPGRFSGRQFSNSRSEMNVSTLELGDSALYLCASSPGQGSGTEAFFGQGTRLTVV.

The chain is built from TRBV15 and TRBJ2-2; 8 nucleotides line up with TRBD1. The CDR3 runs to 16 residues. V was clipped by 3 bases and J by 5 bases; unmatched bases: 8. From germline, CDR1 is LNHNV and CDR2 YYDKDF (reference sequence). The CDR3 loop is CATSSGQGSWTGELFF. CDR3 nucleotide sequence: TGTGCCACCAGCAGTGGACAGGGATCGTGGACCGGGGAGCTGTTTTTT. Full variable domain (rest looked up from reference TRBV15 and TRBJ2-2): DAMVIQNPRYQVTQFGKPVTLSCSQTLNHNVMYWYQQKSSQAPKLLFHYYDKDFNNEADTPDNFQSRRPNTSFCFLDIRSPGLGDTAMYLCATSSGQGSWTGELFFGEGSRLTVL.